This TCR beta chain came from a study of shared clonotypes between healthy human individuals. Study-level findings and limits: Sharing across several donors was seen in 4.5% to 6.5% of naive CD4 clonotypes.

V trimming: 4 bases; J trimming: 7 bases; junction bases outside the gene matches: 16. Germline assignment: CDR1 SQVTM and CDR2 ANQGSEA. The CDR3 covers 18 residues. Deep-level running was used for the assay. The authors' processing: Junction-only sequences produced by ImmunoSEQ had no quality scores, so filtering differed. Repertoires were generated with immunoSEQ multiplex PCR, while TCRdb's copy carries only in-frame clones and drops some. The V and J calls and clone size come from that table; D and trimming were worked out from the DNA. Of millions of clones listed, approximately 94% are singletons. Turning to this clone: Its target is unknown.

The V call is TRBV29-1, the J call TRBJ2-1; 13 nucleotides line up with TRBD2. The TCR comes from a man aged 18 to 30 in good health. Sequencing was carried out using naive CD4+ T cells sorted from blood. Subset given: CD45RA+ positively selected. The CDR3 reads CSVAGAGRLAGGGNEQFF. The CDR3 DNA reads TGCAGCGTTGCAGGGGCAGGCCGACTAGCGGGAGGTGGTAATGAGCAGTTCTTC.